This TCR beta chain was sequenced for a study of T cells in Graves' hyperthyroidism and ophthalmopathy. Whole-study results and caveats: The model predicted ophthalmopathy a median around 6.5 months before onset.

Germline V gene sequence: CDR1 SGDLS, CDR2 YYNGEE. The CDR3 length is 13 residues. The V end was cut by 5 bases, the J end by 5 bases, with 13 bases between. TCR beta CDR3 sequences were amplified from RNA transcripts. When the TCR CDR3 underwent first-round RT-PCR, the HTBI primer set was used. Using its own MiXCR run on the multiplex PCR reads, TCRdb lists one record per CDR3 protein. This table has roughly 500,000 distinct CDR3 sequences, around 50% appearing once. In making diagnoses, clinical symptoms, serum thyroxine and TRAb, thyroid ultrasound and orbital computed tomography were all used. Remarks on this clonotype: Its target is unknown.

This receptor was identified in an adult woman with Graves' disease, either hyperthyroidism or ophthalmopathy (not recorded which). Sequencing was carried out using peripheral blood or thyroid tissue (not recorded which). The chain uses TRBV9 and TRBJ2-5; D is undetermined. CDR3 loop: CASSAGLLETQYF. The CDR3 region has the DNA TGTGCCAGCAGTGCTGGCCTGTTGGAGACCCAGTACTTC. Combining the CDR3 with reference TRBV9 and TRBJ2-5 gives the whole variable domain DSGVTQTPKHLITATGQRVTLRCSPRSGDLSVYWYQQSLDQGLQFLIQYYNGEERAKGNILERFSAQQFPDLHSELNLSSLELGDSALYFCASSAGLLETQYFGPGTRLLVL.